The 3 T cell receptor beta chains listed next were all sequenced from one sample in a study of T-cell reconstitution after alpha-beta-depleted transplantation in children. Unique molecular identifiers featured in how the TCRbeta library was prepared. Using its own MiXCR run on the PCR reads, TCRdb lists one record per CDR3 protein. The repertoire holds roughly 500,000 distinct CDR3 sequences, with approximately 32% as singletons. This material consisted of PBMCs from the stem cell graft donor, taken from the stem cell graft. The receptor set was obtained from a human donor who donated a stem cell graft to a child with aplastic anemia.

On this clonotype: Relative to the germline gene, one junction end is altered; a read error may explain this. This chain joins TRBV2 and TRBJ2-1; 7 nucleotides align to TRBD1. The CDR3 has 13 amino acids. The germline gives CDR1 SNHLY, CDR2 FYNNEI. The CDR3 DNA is TGTGCCAGCAGGGAAGACAGGGAAAATGAGCAGTTCTTC. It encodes CASREDRENEQFF.

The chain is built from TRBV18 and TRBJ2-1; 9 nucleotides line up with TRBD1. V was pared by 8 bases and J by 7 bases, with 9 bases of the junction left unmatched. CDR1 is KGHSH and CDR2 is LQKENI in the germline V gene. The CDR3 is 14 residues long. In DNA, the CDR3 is TGTGCCAGCAGCCCCCCCGGACAGGGGAATGAGCAGTTCTTC. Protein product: CASSPPGQGNEQFF.

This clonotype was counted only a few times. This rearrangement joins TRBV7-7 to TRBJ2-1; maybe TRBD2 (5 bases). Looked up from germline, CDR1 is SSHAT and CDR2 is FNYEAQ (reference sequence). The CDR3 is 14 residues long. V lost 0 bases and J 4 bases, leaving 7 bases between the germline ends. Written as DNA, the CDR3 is TGTGCCAGCAGCTTAGCTAGCGTATACAATGAGCAGTTCTTC. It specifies CASSLASVYNEQFF.